These 32 T cell receptor beta chains were sequenced from one sample in a study of yellow fever vaccine responses in identical twins. A single record per CDR3 protein comes from TCRdb applying MiXCR to the RT-PCR reads. In the table there are 3,000 to 3,500 distinct CDR3 sequences, 70% to 90% of which are singletons. This specimen was T cells from blood (PBMCs), unsorted or a sorted subset (not recorded which), taken before or after yellow fever vaccination (not recorded which). The receptor source for this set is a woman aged 18 to 35 who received the yellow fever vaccine.

J is TRBJ2-3 and V is TRBV4-2; TRBD2 matches 9 bases. J was trimmed by 4 bases and V by 0 bases; bases with no gene match: 8. The CDR3 is 17 residues long. Germline CDR1 reads LGHNA; CDR2 reads YNFKEQ. This chain's CDR3 is CASSQEGLRGGADTQYF. CDR3 in DNA: TGTGCCAGCAGCCAAGAAGGCTTGCGGGGGGGAGCAGATACGCAGTATTTT.

The chain couples TRBV4-1 to TRBJ1-1, with 9 nucleotides matching TRBD1. V gave up 2 bases and J gave up 4 bases; unmatched junction bases: 5. There are 15 residues in the CDR3. In germline, CDR1 is MGHRA, CDR2 YSYEKL. In nucleotides, the CDR3 is TGCGCCAGCAGCCAACTAACAGGGGGCGTCACTGAAGCTTTCTTT. Its translation is CASSQLTGGVTEAFF.

This clonotype was detected only a few times. The V gene is TRBV29-1, the J gene TRBJ2-7, with D hard to call. Trimming took 6 bases from V and 4 from J, leaving 10 bases between them. The CDR3 is 11 amino acids. CDR1 and CDR2 from the germline V gene are SQVTM and ANQGSEA. CDR3 in DNA: TGCAGCGTCGCTTCAGCTTACGAGCAGTACTTC. Encoded protein: CSVASAYEQYF.

V and J are TRBV4-2 and TRBJ2-1, with D unresolved. Germline CDR1 is LGHNA and CDR2 is YNFKEQ. The CDR3 spans 12 residues. V gave up 1 base and J gave up 9 bases, with 7 bases separating them. The DNA for the CDR3 is TGTGCCAGCAGCCAAGGGAAATTTGAGCAGTTCTTC. Protein sequence: CASSQGKFEQFF.

The rearrangement links TRBV6-1 to TRBJ1-1, with TRBD1 identical over 7 bases. The CDR3 consists of 15 residues. Germline V gene lookup returns CDR1 MNHNS and CDR2 SASEGT. Germline trimming cut 5 bases from V and 4 bases from J; bases unmatched to any gene: 10. The CDR3 region is CASSRTTGLSTEAFF. The CDR3 DNA sequence: TGTGCCAGCAGTCGAACGACAGGGTTGAGCACTGAAGCTTTCTTT.

The chain employs TRBV25-1 and TRBJ2-1; the match to TRBD1 covers 7 bases. Per germline, CDR1 MGHDK and CDR2 SYGVNS. The CDR3 is made up of 13 amino acids. CDR3 DNA sequence: TGTGCTTCCGGGACAGCCACCTACAATGAGCAGTTCTTC. Translating gives CASGTATYNEQFF.

This clonotype was counted between two and nine times. V usage is TRBV15 and J usage is TRBJ1-1, with D possibly matching TRBD1 (5 bases). This CDR3 has 16 residues. Per germline, CDR1 LNHNV and CDR2 YYDKDF (reference sequence). V dropped 2 bases and J dropped 3 bases, with 16 bases sitting between them. CDR3 sequence reads: CATSRSSGRMYTEAFF. Written as DNA, the CDR3 is TGTGCCACCAGCAGATCATCGGGGCGGATGTACACTGAAGCTTTCTTT.

There are a few counts of this clonotype. V and J are TRBV16 and TRBJ1-4, with 10 bases identical to TRBD1. CDR3 length: 17 residues. V trimming: 5 bases; J trimming: 2 bases; junction bases outside the gene matches: 8. Per the germline V gene, CDR1 is KGHSY and CDR2 is FQNENV. CDR3 sequence (DNA): TGTGCCAGCAGCTCTATGCCGGGACAGGGGACTAATGAAAAACTGTTTTTT. Translation gives CASSSMPGQGTNEKLFF.

V gene TRBV4-2 combines with J gene TRBJ2-7; 7 bases fit TRBD2. V lost 1 base to trimming and J lost 0 bases; unmatched junction nucleotides: 3. The V gene's germline CDR1 is LGHNA and CDR2 YNFKEQ. The CDR3 runs 15 residues. The CDR3 region is CASSQGLADSYEQYF. The CDR3 DNA is TGTGCCAGCAGCCAAGGTCTAGCGGACTCCTACGAGCAGTACTTC.

The J gene is TRBJ2-3, the V gene TRBV4-2, with D hard to call. With 1 base removed from V and 7 bases from J, the gap between germline ends came to 9 bases. Germline CDR1 is LGHNA and CDR2 is YNFKEQ. The CDR3 runs 13 residues. The CDR3 reads CASSQVGDYTQYF. DNA of the CDR3: TGTGCCAGCAGCCAAGTTGGCGATTATACGCAGTATTTT.

V usage is TRBV2 and J usage is TRBJ1-5; TRBD1 is a possible D gene (6 bases). The V end was cut by 9 bases, the J end by 4 bases, with 13 bases between. Per the germline V gene, CDR1 is SNHLY and CDR2 is FYNNEI. The CDR3 consists of 13 residues. The CDR3 nucleotides read TGTGCCAGTCACAGGGTTGCAAATCAGCCCCAGCATTTT. It codes for CASHRVANQPQHF.

This chain connects TRBV18 to TRBJ1-6; D gene uncertain. V lost 3 bases and J lost 7, with 7 bases in between. CDR1 KGHSH and CDR2 LQKENI come from the germline V gene. This CDR3 contains 13 residues. The CDR3 DNA follows: TGTGCCAGCTCACCGTCCCCCAATTCACCCCTCCACTTT. Translating it yields CASSPSPNSPLHF.

The rearrangement joins TRBV11-2 to TRBJ2-5; 8 bases fit TRBD2. The germline V gene encodes CDR1 SGHAT and CDR2 FQNNGV. The CDR3 covers 12 residues. Written as DNA, the CDR3 is TGTGCAGCCGGGGGGGTAAAAGAGACCCAGTACTTC. Amino acids: CAAGGVKETQYF.

This clonotype turned up a few times. The genes are TRBV29-1 and TRBJ2-3; tentatively, D is TRBD2 (6 bases). Germline loops: CDR1 SQVTM, CDR2 ANQGSEA. V lost 4 bases and J 2 bases, leaving 7 bases between the germline ends. The CDR3 consists of 12 residues. The CDR3 sequence is CSVGRATDTQYF. The DNA for the CDR3 is TGCAGCGTTGGGAGGGCCACAGATACGCAGTATTTT.

The chain employs TRBV20-1 and TRBJ2-5, with TRBD1 matching 7 bases. After removal of 3 bases from V and 7 bases from J, the junction contained 11 bases not matched to a gene. From germline, CDR1 is DFQATT and CDR2 SNEGSKA (reference sequence). This CDR3 contains 14 residues. CDR3 sequence reads: CSARNRQGSVTQYF. CDR3 DNA sequence: TGCAGTGCTAGGAATAGACAGGGTTCGGTGACCCAGTACTTC.

The V and J genes are TRBV11-3 and TRBJ2-1, with 8 bases matching TRBD2. This CDR3 comprises 15 residues. Germline-derived CDR1 and CDR2 are SGHNT and YENEEA. Trimming removed 5 bases from V and 4 bases from J; junction bases left unmatched: 7. The CDR3 DNA follows: TGTGCCAGCAGCCGGAGCGGGGGAATATACAATGAGCAGTTCTTC. Encoded protein: CASSRSGGIYNEQFF. Filled out from reference TRBV11-3 and TRBJ2-1, the complete variable domain reads EAGVVQSPRYKIIEKKQPVAFWCNPISGHNTLYWYLQNLGQGPELLIRYENEEAVDDSQLPKDRFSAERLKGVDSTLKIQPAELGDSAVYLCASSRSGGIYNEQFFGPGTRLTVL.

This chain links TRBV30 with TRBJ2-1; D uncertain. Germline CDR1 is GTSNPN and CDR2 is SVGIG (reference sequence). The ends were cut back, 1 base at V and 7 bases at J, with 20 bases in the middle. The CDR3 runs 16 residues. The CDR3 bases are TGTGCCTGGAGTGATGAGTGGGCGGCCCACGTTAATGAGCAGTTCTTC. As protein: CAWSDEWAAHVNEQFF.

This sequence joins TRBV29-1 and TRBJ1-2; D not certain. CDR3 size: 12 residues. CDR1 is SQVTM, CDR2 ANQGSEA, per germline. Trimming cost V 7 bases and J 0 bases, with 9 bases left between them. CDR3 loop: CSAGEANYGYTF. CDR3 coding DNA: TGCAGCGCTGGCGAAGCTAACTATGGCTACACCTTC.

The chain combines TRBV11-1 with TRBJ2-5, with D perhaps matching TRBD2 (5 bases). Germline assignment: CDR1 SGHAT and CDR2 FQDESV (reference sequence). The CDR3 is made up of 16 amino acids. Trimming took 6 bases from V and 2 from J, leaving 19 bases between them. The CDR3 coding sequence is TGTGCCAGCAGAAAACCTTTAAGCGGATCACAAGAGACCCAGTACTTC. Its translation: CASRKPLSGSQETQYF.

The chain carries TRBV21-1 and TRBJ2-5. TRBV21-1 is a listed pseudogene. This CDR3 region has 11 residues. CDR3: CASSRFYPDRF. CDR3 DNA sequence: TGTGCCAGCAGCCGCTTCTATCCAGACCGCTTC.

This clonotype was seen once. The rearrangement uses TRBV3-1 and TRBJ2-2, with D perhaps matching TRBD2 (5 bases). The CDR3 contains 13 residues. Germline V gives CDR1 LGHDT, CDR2 YNNKEL (reference sequence). Between the trimmed V and J ends, which lost 6 bases and 6 bases, there was a span of 11 bases. CDR3 region: CASSRDYAGELFF. CDR3 DNA: TGTGCCAGCAGTCGAGACTACGCCGGGGAGCTGTTTTTT.

The V and J genes are TRBV29-1 and TRBJ2-4; 10 positions agree with TRBD2. The V gene end was trimmed by 2 bases and the J gene end by 9 bases; junction bases not matched to a gene: 7. CDR1 and CDR2 (germline): SQVTM, ANQGSEA. CDR3 length equals 14 residues. CDR3 residues: CSVELAGARGIQYF. The CDR3 bases are TGCAGCGTTGAACTAGCGGGGGCCCGAGGCATTCAGTACTTC.

CDR3 amino acids: CASSQGYTEAFF. The CDR3 DNA sequence: TGTGCCAGCAGCCAAGGATACACTGAAGCTTTCTTT. This chain joins TRBV14 and TRBJ1-1; D remains ambiguous. CDR3 size: 12 residues. Trimming took off 1 base at V and 3 bases at J, with 3 bases between the two ends. The germline CDR1 and CDR2 sequences are SGHDN and FVKESK.

The CDR3 region has the DNA TGTGCCAGCAGTCCGGACAGAGGAACTGAAGCTTTCTTT. Residues: CASSPDRGTEAFF. The genes are TRBV2 and TRBJ1-1; TRBD1 is a possible D gene (6 bases). CDR3 size: 13 residues. V gave up 5 bases and J gave up 5 bases, with 12 bases separating them. The germline V gene encodes CDR1 SNHLY and CDR2 FYNNEI.

The chain combines TRBV11-2 with TRBJ2-5; D ambiguous. This CDR3 has 12 residues. V was trimmed by 5 bases and J by 4 bases, leaving 8 bases between them. Per germline, CDR1 SGHAT and CDR2 FQNNGV. CDR3 loop: CASSQTPETQYF. In DNA form, the CDR3 reads TGTGCCAGCAGCCAGACCCCAGAGACCCAGTACTTC.

This sequence joins TRBV10-3 and TRBJ2-3; D may be TRBD2 (5 bases). Trimming took off 3 bases at V and 4 bases at J, with 8 bases between the two ends. The CDR3 runs 13 residues. The V gene's germline CDR1 is ENHRY and CDR2 SYGVKD. In DNA, the CDR3 is TGTGCCATCAGTGATCTAGCCCCAGATACGCAGTATTTT. It translates to CAISDLAPDTQYF.

This chain joins TRBV20-1 and TRBJ2-1; a weak D match, TRBD2 (6 bases). The CDR3 loop spans 12 amino acids. Trimming shortened V by 8 bases and J by 4 bases, and 12 bases separated the two germline ends. Germline CDR1 is DFQATT and CDR2 is SNEGSKA (reference sequence). The CDR3, as DNA: TGCAGTTGCGGGGCCCTTTACAATGAGCAGTTCTTC. Amino acid sequence: CSCGALYNEQFF.

This rearrangement joins TRBV29-1 to TRBJ1-2, with unresolved D. The V end lost 3 bases, the J end lost 0 bases, and 8 bases lay between the germline ends. Per the germline V gene, CDR1 is SQVTM and CDR2 is ANQGSEA. The CDR3 is 13 amino acids. CDR3 bases: TGCAGCGTTGACCTCGGGACTAACTATGGCTACACCTTC. This sequence encodes CSVDLGTNYGYTF.

This chain links TRBV12-3 or TRBV12-4 with TRBJ2-3; D gene ambiguous. The CDR3 totals 15 residues. The V gene lost 1 base and the J gene lost 0 bases, with 8 bases spanning the gap. CDR3 in amino acids: CASSLVGSSTDTQYF. CDR3 bases: TGTGCCAGCAGTTTAGTCGGTTCTAGCACAGATACGCAGTATTTT.

This clonotype was observed once. The rearrangement joins TRBV11-3 to TRBJ2-5; D not resolved. This CDR3 region has 14 residues. Between the trimmed V and J ends, which lost 3 bases and 4 bases, there was a span of 12 bases. Germline V gene data show CDR1 as SGHNT and CDR2 as YENEEA. The CDR3 coding sequence is TGTGCCAGCAGCTTCACTCCCGTCGGAGAGACCCAGTACTTC. Its translation is CASSFTPVGETQYF.

This clonotype occurred a few times. The chain carries TRBV15 and TRBJ2-3; 12 bases align to TRBD2. Per germline, CDR1 LNHNV and CDR2 YYDKDF (reference sequence). CDR3 length: 15 amino acids. Trimming at V came to 5 bases and at J to 2 bases, leaving 2 bases not matched to a gene. The CDR3 spells CATSASGGATDTQYF. DNA of the CDR3: TGTGCCACCAGCGCTAGCGGGGGGGCCACAGATACGCAGTATTTT.

This chain connects TRBV12-3 or TRBV12-4 to TRBJ2-7; 7 bases are a match to TRBD1. Trimming cost V 8 bases and J 3 bases; bases outside gene matches: 7. The CDR3 runs 13 residues. CDR3 loop: CASFPRGCYEQYF. As DNA, the CDR3 is TGTGCCAGCTTCCCCAGGGGGTGCTACGAGCAGTACTTC.